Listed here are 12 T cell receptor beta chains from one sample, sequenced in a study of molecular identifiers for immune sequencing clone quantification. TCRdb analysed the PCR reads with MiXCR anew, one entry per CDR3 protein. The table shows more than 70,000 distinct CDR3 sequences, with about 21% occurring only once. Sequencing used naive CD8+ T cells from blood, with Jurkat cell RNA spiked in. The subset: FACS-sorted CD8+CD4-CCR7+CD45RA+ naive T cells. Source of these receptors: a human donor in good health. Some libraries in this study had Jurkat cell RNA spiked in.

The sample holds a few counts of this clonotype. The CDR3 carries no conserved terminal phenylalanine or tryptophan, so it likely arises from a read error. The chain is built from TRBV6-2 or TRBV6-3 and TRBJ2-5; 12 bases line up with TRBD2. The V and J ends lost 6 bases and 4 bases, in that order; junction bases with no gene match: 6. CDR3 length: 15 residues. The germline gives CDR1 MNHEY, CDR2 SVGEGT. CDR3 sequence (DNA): TGTGCCAGCAGCCGGACTAGCGGGACGCTAGAGACCCAGTACTCC. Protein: CASSRTSGTLETQYS.

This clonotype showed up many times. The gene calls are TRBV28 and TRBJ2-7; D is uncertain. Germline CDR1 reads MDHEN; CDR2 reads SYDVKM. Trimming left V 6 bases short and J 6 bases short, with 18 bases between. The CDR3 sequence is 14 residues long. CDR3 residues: CASRLQGYPGEQYF. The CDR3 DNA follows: TGTGCCAGCAGACTACAAGGATACCCGGGCGAGCAGTACTTC.

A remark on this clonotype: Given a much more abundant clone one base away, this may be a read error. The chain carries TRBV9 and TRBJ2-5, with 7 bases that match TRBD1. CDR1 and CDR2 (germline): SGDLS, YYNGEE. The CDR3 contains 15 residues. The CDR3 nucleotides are TGTGCCAGCAGCGTAGGACAGGGCCACCAAGAGACCCGGTACTTC. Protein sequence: CASSVGQGHQETRYF.

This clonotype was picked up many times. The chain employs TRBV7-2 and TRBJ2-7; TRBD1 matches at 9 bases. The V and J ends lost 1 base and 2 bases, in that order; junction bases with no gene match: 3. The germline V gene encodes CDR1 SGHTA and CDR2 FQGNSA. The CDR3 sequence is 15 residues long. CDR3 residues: CASSLDRGPTYEQYF. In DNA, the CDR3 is TGTGCCAGCAGCTTAGACAGGGGGCCGACCTACGAGCAGTACTTC.

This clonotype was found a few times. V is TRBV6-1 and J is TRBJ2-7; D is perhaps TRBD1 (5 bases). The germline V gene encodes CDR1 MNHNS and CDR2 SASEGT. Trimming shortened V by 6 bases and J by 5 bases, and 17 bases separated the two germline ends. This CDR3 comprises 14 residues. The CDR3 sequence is CASRTAPTEDEQYF. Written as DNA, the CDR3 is TGTGCCAGCAGGACAGCTCCTACCGAAGACGAGCAGTACTTC.

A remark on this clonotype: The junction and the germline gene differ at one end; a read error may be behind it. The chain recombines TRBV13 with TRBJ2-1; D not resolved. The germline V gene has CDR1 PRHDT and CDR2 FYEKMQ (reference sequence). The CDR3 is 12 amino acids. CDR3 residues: CAGSLFGNEQFF. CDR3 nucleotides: TGTGCCGGCAGCTTATTTGGTAATGAGCAGTTCTTC.

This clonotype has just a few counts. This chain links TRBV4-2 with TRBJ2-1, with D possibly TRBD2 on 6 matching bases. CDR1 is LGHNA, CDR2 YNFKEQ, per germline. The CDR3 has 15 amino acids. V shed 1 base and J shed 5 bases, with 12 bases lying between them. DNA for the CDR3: TGTGCCAGCAGCCAAGGTTACGGGAGCCACAATGAGCAGTTCTTC. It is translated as CASSQGYGSHNEQFF.

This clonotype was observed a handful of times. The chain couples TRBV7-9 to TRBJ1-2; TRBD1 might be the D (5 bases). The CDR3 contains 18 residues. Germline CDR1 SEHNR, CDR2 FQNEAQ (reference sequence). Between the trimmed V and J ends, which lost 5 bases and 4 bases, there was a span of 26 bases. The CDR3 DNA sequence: TGTGCCAGCAGCCCCGTCGACAGCCTGGAAGAACTACGCTATGGCTACACCTTC. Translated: CASSPVDSLEELRYGYTF.

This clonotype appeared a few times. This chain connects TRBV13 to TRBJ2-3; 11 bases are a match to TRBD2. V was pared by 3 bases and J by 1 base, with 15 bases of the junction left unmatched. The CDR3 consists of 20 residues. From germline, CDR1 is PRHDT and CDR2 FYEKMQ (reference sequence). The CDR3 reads CASSFIAGGPSVSGTDTQYF. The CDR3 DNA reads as TGTGCCAGCAGCTTCATAGCGGGGGGGCCGTCGGTTAGTGGCACAGATACGCAGTATTTT.

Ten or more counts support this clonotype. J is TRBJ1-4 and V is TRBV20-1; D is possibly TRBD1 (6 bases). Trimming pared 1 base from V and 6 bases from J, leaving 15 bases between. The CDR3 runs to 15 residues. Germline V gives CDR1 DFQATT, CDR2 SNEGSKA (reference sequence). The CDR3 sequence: CSARGWTAVDEKLFF. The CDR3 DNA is TGCAGTGCTAGAGGGTGGACAGCGGTGGATGAAAAACTGTTTTTT.

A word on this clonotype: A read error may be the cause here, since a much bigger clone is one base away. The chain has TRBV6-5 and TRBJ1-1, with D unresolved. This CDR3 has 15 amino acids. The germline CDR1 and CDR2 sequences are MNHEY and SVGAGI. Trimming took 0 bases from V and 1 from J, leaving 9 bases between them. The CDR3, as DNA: TGTGCCAGCAGTTACTCCAGGAGCACGAACACTGAAGCTTTCTTT. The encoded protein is CASSYSRSTNTEAFF.

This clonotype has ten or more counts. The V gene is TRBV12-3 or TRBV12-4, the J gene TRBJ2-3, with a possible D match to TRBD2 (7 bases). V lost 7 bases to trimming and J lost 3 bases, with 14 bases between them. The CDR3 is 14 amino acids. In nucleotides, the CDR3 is TGTGCCAGCAACCCTGAGGGGGGGACAGATACGCAGTATTTT. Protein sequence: CASNPEGGTDTQYF.